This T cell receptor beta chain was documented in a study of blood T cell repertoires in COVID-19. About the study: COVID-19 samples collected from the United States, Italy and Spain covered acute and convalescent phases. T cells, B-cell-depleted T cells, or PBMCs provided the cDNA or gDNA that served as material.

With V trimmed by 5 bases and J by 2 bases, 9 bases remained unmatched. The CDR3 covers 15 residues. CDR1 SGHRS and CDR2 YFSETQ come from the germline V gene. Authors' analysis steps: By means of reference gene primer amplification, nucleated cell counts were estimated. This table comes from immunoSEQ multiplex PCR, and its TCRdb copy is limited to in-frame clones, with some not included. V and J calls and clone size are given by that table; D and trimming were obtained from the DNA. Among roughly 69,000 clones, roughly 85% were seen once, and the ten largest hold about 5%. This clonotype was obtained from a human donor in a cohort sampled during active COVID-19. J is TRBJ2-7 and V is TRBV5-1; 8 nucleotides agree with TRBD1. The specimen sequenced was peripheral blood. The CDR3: CASRAPDRATYEQYF. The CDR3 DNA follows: TGCGCCAGCAGGGCCCCGGACAGGGCCACCTACGAGCAGTACTTC.